The subject of this entry is one TCR beta chain. Other DNA sequences in this sample translate to the same CDR3. These data are taken from a study of control samples from healthy donors and cancer patients. CDR1 and CDR2 from the germline V gene are MNHEY and SMNVEV (reference sequence). The CDR3 extends over 16 amino acids. Trimming removed 2 bases at V and 3 bases at J, with 16 bases between. The protocol was immunoSEQ multiplex PCR, while the TCRdb copy is restricted to in-frame clones and leaves out a portion. This table holds roughly 54,000 clones, around 96% found once. The TCR was taken from a woman in her 30s in good health. The rearrangement links TRBV27 to TRBJ1-1; no clear D. Sequencing was performed on blood. Here the CDR3 reads CASSLPGGPIDTEAFF. The CDR3 nucleotides are TGTGCCAGCAGTTTACCGGGAGGGCCGATCGACACTGAAGCTTTCTTT.